These 25 T cell receptor beta chains were sequenced from one sample in a study of vaccination and CD4 T cells after COVID-19. Sample treatment: approximately nine-day PBMC culture with coronavirus spike peptide pools or control peptides (ViraFEST assay). According to the study, CD4+ T cells from the unexposed donor were gathered ahead of the COVID-19 pandemic (2011-2018). No cognate antigen is known for these TCRs. At the Johns Hopkins FTIC core, DNA taken from cultured CD4+ T cells was sequenced by way of the Oncomine TCR Beta short-read assay. TCRdb fed the PCR reads into MiXCR, producing one record per CDR3 protein. Among 5,000 or so distinct CDR3 sequences, less than 65% were seen once, and the ten largest hold roughly a third. Material: CD4+ T cells from blood, cultured in vitro. These receptor sequences come from a human donor in good health.

CDR3: CASSTGLEHEQFF. In nucleotides, the CDR3 is TGTGCCAGCAGTACGGGACTCGAGCATGAGCAGTTCTTC. The J gene is TRBJ2-1, the V gene TRBV6-1; the D gene is possibly TRBD2 (6 bases). Trimming removed 5 bases from V and 8 bases from J, with 13 bases in between. Germline V CDR1 and CDR2: MNHNS, SASEGT. The CDR3 covers 13 residues.

The rearrangement links TRBV6-1 to TRBJ1-3; D is perhaps TRBD1 (5 bases). The CDR3 spans 14 residues. The germline V and J ends were trimmed by 8 bases and 4 bases, with 15 bases remaining between them. CDR1 is MNHNS, CDR2 SASEGT, per germline. CDR3 in amino acids: CASAPTGLGNTIYF. CDR3 bases: TGTGCCAGCGCACCTACAGGTTTAGGAAACACCATATATTTT.

The chain uses TRBV5-6 and TRBJ1-1; TRBD1 aligns across 7 bases. This CDR3 is built from 18 residues. Germline CDR1 and CDR2: SGHDT and YYEEEE. Germline trimming cut 2 bases from V and 0 bases from J; bases unmatched to any gene: 13. The CDR3 is CASSFHPGQQAMNTEAFF. In DNA form, the CDR3 reads TGTGCCAGCAGCTTTCACCCGGGACAGCAGGCTATGAACACTGAAGCTTTCTTT.

The chain combines TRBV29-1 with TRBJ2-7; no clear D. V lost 7 bases to trimming and J lost 3 bases, with 13 bases between them. The CDR3 extends over 12 amino acids. Germline CDR1 and CDR2: SQVTM and ANQGSEA. The CDR3 DNA reads TGCAGCGGGACGGAGAATGGCTACGAGCAGTACTTC. Its translation is CSGTENGYEQYF.

The V and J genes are TRBV6-1 and TRBJ2-7; 10 bases are a match to TRBD2. The CDR3 sequence is 14 residues long. V shed 7 bases and J 7 bases; nucleotides not matched to a gene: 10. The germline V gene encodes CDR1 MNHNS and CDR2 SASEGT. Here the CDR3 reads CASIKRGGLREQYF. The CDR3 DNA is TGTGCCAGCATTAAGCGGGGGGGCCTTAGGGAGCAGTACTTC.

The V gene is TRBV29-1, the J gene TRBJ2-5; 9 bases align to TRBD2. Germline V gives CDR1 SQVTM, CDR2 ANQGSEA. The J segment lost 5 bases and the V segment lost 3 bases, leaving 4 bases of the junction unmatched. This CDR3 region has 13 residues. CDR3 bases: TGCAGCGTTGATAGCGGGAGAGACGAGACCCAGTACTTC. Protein product: CSVDSGRDETQYF. Full variable domain (remainder filled in from reference TRBV29-1 and TRBJ2-5): SAVISQKPSRDICQRGTSLTIQCQVDSQVTMMFWYRQQPGQSLTLIATANQGSEATYESGFVIDKFPISRPNLTFSTLTVSNMSPEDSSIYLCSVDSGRDETQYFGPGTRLLVL.

This chain uses TRBV7-2 with TRBJ1-2, with D possibly being TRBD1 (5 bases). The CDR3 is made up of 17 amino acids. V was clipped by 5 bases and J by 2 bases, with 21 bases between them. Germline CDR1 and CDR2: SGHTA and FQGNSA. Written as DNA, the CDR3 is TGTGCCAGCAGCCCAATTCTTCGGAGACGGACAAACTATGGCTACACCTTC. Translating it yields CASSPILRRRTNYGYTF. The full variable domain, in which reference TRBV7-2 and TRBJ1-2 provide the parts outside the CDR3, is GAGVSQSPSNKVTEKGKDVELRCDPISGHTALYWYRQSLGQGLEFLIYFQGNSAPDKSGLPSDRFSAERTGGSVSTLTIQRTQQEDSAVYLCASSPILRRRTNYGYTFGSGTRLTVV.

The chain is built from TRBV7-2 and TRBJ2-2; tentatively, D is TRBD1 or TRBD2 (5 bases each). The V and J ends lost 6 bases and 4 bases respectively, with 15 bases between them. This CDR3 spans 15 amino acids. The germline gives CDR1 SGHTA, CDR2 FQGNSA. The DNA of the CDR3 is TGTGCCAGCAGTCTAGGTGGGGCGGGCACCGGGGAGCTGTTTTTT. This sequence encodes CASSLGGAGTGELFF.

The CDR3 DNA follows: TGTGCCAGTAGTATAGACAGGGCGAACACCGGGGAGCTGTTTTTT. This sequence encodes CASSIDRANTGELFF. This rearrangement joins TRBV19 to TRBJ2-2, with D perhaps matching TRBD1 (5 bases). This CDR3 is built from 15 residues. Deletions cut 0 bases from V and 0 bases from J, with 5 bases between. Germline CDR1 LNHDA, CDR2 SQIVND (reference sequence).

The V gene is TRBV2, the J gene TRBJ2-2; D is undetermined. The V end was cut by 7 bases, the J end by 4 bases, with 13 bases between. From germline, CDR1 is SNHLY and CDR2 FYNNEI. The CDR3 spans 14 residues. CDR3: CASKTPRSTGELFF. In DNA form, the CDR3 reads TGTGCCAGCAAAACCCCCCGAAGCACCGGGGAGCTGTTTTTT.

This clonotype showed up just a few times. The rearrangement links TRBV19 to TRBJ1-5; D not certain. Germline CDR1 and CDR2: LNHDA and SQIVND (reference sequence). V was clipped by 3 bases and J by 0 bases, with 9 bases between them. The CDR3 has 15 residues. The chain's CDR3 is CASSIEGDSNQPQHF. The CDR3 DNA sequence: TGTGCCAGTAGTATTGAAGGAGATAGCAATCAGCCCCAGCATTTT.

For the CDR3, the DNA is TGTGCCAGCAGTCGCAGGGGGGCATACCAGCCCCAGCATTTT. The encoded protein is CASSRRGAYQPQHF. The chain uses TRBV6-2 or TRBV6-3 and TRBJ1-5; 7 nucleotides agree with TRBD1. Trimming removed 5 bases from V and 7 bases from J; junction bases left unmatched: 8. Germline loops: CDR1 MNHEY, CDR2 SVGEGT. The CDR3 loop spans 14 amino acids.

This clonotype appeared a few times. The CDR3 spells CATSDLSGRETQYF. CDR3 in DNA: TGTGCCACCAGTGATTTGTCAGGGAGGGAGACCCAGTACTTC. The chain carries TRBV24-1 and TRBJ2-5; D might be TRBD2 (6 bases). The CDR3 is made up of 14 amino acids. The V gene's germline CDR1 is KGHDR and CDR2 SFDVKD. Trimming left V 0 bases short and J 5 bases short, with 9 bases between.

The chain recombines TRBV20-1 with TRBJ1-5; 11 bases fit TRBD1. J lost 7 bases, V lost 3 bases, and 14 bases had no gene match. The CDR3 spans 17 residues. Germline lookup yields CDR1 DFQATT and CDR2 SNEGSKA (reference sequence). CDR3 loop: CSASLGTGGSLSQPQHF. The CDR3 DNA reads TGCAGTGCTAGCCTCGGGACAGGGGGAAGCTTGTCCCAGCCCCAGCATTTT.

The chain carries TRBV20-1 and TRBJ2-4; TRBD2 aligns across 15 bases. The germline gives CDR1 DFQATT, CDR2 SNEGSKA (reference sequence). This CDR3 region has 18 residues. V lost 0 bases to trimming and J lost 0 bases; unmatched junction nucleotides: 3. CDR3 protein: CSARDAGLAGGAKNIQYF. For the CDR3, the DNA is TGCAGTGCTAGAGATGCGGGACTAGCGGGGGGAGCCAAAAACATTCAGTACTTC.

This clonotype was picked up a small number of times. The chain uses TRBV28 and TRBJ2-7; D remains ambiguous. Per the germline V gene, CDR1 is MDHEN and CDR2 is SYDVKM. The CDR3 extends over 12 amino acids. The germline V and J ends were trimmed by 7 bases and 3 bases, with 10 bases remaining between them. The CDR3 DNA sequence: TGTGCCAGCATATCCTCTATCTACGAGCAGTACTTC. Its translation is CASISSIYEQYF.

The chain couples TRBV5-1 to TRBJ1-2; D gene unclear. Looked up from germline, CDR1 is SGHRS and CDR2 is YFSETQ. V lost 0 bases to trimming and J lost 2 bases, with 8 bases between them. The CDR3 has 14 amino acids. The CDR3 spells CASSLGTGNYGYTF. For the CDR3, the DNA is TGCGCCAGCAGCTTGGGGACCGGAAACTATGGCTACACCTTC.

This clonotype was recorded only once. The chain carries TRBV6-1 and TRBJ2-3, with a possible D match to TRBD2 (6 bases). V dropped 6 bases and J dropped 4 bases, with 17 bases sitting between them. CDR1 and CDR2 from the germline V gene are MNHNS and SASEGT. This CDR3 region has 15 residues. The CDR3, as DNA: TGTGCCAGCAGGCGACGGGAGATTGGCGCAGATACGCAGTATTTT. Its translation: CASRRREIGADTQYF.

The chain is built from TRBV7-9 and TRBJ2-1; perhaps D is TRBD1 or TRBD2 (5 bases each). Per the germline V gene, CDR1 is SEHNR and CDR2 is FQNEAQ (reference sequence). Trimming took off 2 bases at V and 4 bases at J, with 9 bases between the two ends. This CDR3 is built from 14 residues. The CDR3 reads CASSLSGAYNEQFF. The CDR3 DNA reads TGTGCCAGCAGCTTATCCGGGGCTTACAATGAGCAGTTCTTC.

This rearrangement joins TRBV5-1 to TRBJ2-5; D may be TRBD1 (6 bases). Per germline, CDR1 SGHRS and CDR2 YFSETQ. Deletions cut 6 bases from V and 2 bases from J, with 11 bases between. The CDR3 has 13 amino acids. CDR3 sequence: CASTQTGQETQYF. CDR3 coding DNA: TGCGCCAGCACCCAGACAGGACAAGAGACCCAGTACTTC.

The V gene is TRBV6-4, the J gene TRBJ2-3; a weak D match, TRBD2 (6 bases). Trimming took off 4 bases at V and 2 bases at J, with 10 bases between the two ends. Germline loops: CDR1 MRHNA, CDR2 SNTAGT. There are 14 residues in the CDR3. As DNA, the CDR3 is TGTGCCAGCAGTGGGGAGGTTTTCACAGATACGCAGTATTTT. Amino acids: CASSGEVFTDTQYF.

This sequence joins TRBV20-1 and TRBJ1-1, with 9 positions matching TRBD1. This CDR3 has 14 residues. Germline CDR1 DFQATT, CDR2 SNEGSKA (reference sequence). Trimming cost V 4 bases and J 2 bases; bases outside gene matches: 5. Here the CDR3 DNA reads TGCAGTGCTACCCGGACAGGGGTTAACACTGAAGCTTTCTTT. Amino acid sequence: CSATRTGVNTEAFF.

The chain employs TRBV20-1 and TRBJ1-4; perhaps TRBD1 as D (6 bases). The germline V gene encodes CDR1 DFQATT and CDR2 SNEGSKA (reference sequence). The V and J ends lost 6 bases and 6 bases respectively, with 11 bases between them. The CDR3 covers 12 residues. The CDR3 DNA reads TGCAGTGCAACAGGGAGGGATGAAAAACTGTTTTTT. Protein: CSATGRDEKLFF.

This rearrangement joins TRBV2 to TRBJ1-1; no firm D call. Per germline, CDR1 SNHLY and CDR2 FYNNEI. Trimming stripped 0 bases from V and 1 base from J, with 3 bases between. The CDR3 sequence is 13 residues long. CDR3 sequence: CASSEAENTEAFF. The CDR3 coding sequence is TGTGCCAGCAGTGAAGCGGAGAACACTGAAGCTTTCTTT.

The chain combines TRBV2 with TRBJ1-5, with 11 bases identical to TRBD1. The V gene's germline CDR1 is SNHLY and CDR2 FYNNEI. The trim removed 7 bases at V and 7 bases at J, leaving 9 bases unmatched. CDR3 size: 15 residues. The CDR3, as DNA: TGTGCCAGCAAACCGGGACAGGGGGTGGACCAGCCCCAGCATTTT. It codes for CASKPGQGVDQPQHF. The full variable domain, in which reference TRBV2 and TRBJ1-5 provide the parts outside the CDR3, is EPEVTQTPSHQVTQMGQEVILRCVPISNHLYFYWYRQILGQKVEFLVSFYNNEISEKSEIFDDQFSVERPDGSNFTLKIRSTKLEDSAMYFCASKPGQGVDQPQHFGDGTRLSIL.